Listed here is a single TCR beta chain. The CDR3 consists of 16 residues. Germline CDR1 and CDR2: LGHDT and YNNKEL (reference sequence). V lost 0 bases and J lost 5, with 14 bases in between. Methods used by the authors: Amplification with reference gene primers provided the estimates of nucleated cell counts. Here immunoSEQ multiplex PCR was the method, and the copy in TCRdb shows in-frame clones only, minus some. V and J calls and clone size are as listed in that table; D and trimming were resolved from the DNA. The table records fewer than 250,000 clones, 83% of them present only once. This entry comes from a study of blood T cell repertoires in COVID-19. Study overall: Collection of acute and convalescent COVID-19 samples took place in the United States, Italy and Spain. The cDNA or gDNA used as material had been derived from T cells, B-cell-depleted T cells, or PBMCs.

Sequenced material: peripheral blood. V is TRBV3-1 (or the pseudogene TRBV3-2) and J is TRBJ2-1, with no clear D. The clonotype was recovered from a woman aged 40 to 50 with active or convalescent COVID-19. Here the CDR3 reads CASSQDEVVMDNEQFF. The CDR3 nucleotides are TGTGCCAGCAGCCAAGACGAGGTAGTCATGGACAATGAGCAGTTCTTC.